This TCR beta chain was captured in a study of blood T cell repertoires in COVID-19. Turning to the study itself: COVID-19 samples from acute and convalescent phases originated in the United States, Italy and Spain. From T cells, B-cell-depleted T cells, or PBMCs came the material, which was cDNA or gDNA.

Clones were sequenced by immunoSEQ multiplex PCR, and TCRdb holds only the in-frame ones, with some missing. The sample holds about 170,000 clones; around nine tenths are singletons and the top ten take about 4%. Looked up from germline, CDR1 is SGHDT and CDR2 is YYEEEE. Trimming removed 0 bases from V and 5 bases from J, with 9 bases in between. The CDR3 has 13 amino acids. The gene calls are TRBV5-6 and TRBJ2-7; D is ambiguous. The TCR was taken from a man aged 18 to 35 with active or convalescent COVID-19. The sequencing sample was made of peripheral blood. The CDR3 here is CASSLGASDEQYF. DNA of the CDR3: TGTGCCAGCAGCTTGGGCGCCAGCGACGAGCAGTACTTC.